A single TCR beta chain is shown here with its context. Its target is unknown. The data stem from a study of OX40 agonist ivuxolimab in advanced cancers. Whole-study context: Participants could have had prior anti-PD-1, anti-PD-L1 or anti-CTLA-4 therapy, and about 40% had some. The study's findings and limits: Partial responders treated at 0.1-3.0 mg/kg exhibited clonal expansion among the lowest measured. Low normalized T-cell clonal expansion was additionally recorded for some nonresponders.

This CDR3 is built from 16 residues. V lost 2 bases and J 4 bases, leaving 17 bases between the germline ends. Germline lookup yields CDR1 MNHEY and CDR2 SMNVEV (reference sequence). This table comes from immunoSEQ multiplex PCR, and its TCRdb copy is limited to in-frame clones, with some not included. The sample consists of roughly 70,000 clones, roughly 86% of them appearing once. V usage is TRBV27 and J usage is TRBJ1-1, with D uncertain. The sequencing here drew on CD4+ or CD8+ T cells sorted from blood, taken in a trial of the OX40 agonist ivuxolimab. This TCR was sampled from an adult with an advanced solid tumor such as melanoma, head and neck, liver or kidney cancer. The CDR3 region is CASSLQFASVGTEAFF. CDR3 nucleotides: TGTGCCAGCAGTTTACAGTTTGCATCGGTAGGCACTGAAGCTTTCTTT.